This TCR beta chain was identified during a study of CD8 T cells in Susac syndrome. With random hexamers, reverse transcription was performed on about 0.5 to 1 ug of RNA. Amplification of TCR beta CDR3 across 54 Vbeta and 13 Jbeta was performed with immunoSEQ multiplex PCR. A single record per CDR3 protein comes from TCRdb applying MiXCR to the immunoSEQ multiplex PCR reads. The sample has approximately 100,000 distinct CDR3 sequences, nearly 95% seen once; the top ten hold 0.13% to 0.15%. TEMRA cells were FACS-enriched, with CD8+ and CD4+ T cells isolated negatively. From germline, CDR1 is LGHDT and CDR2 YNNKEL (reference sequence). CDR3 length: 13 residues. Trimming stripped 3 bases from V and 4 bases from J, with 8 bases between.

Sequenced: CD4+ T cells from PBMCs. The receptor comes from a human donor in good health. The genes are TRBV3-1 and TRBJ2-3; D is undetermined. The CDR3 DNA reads TGTGCCAGCAGCCATCGGACCCCAGATACGCAGTATTTT. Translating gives CASSHRTPDTQYF.